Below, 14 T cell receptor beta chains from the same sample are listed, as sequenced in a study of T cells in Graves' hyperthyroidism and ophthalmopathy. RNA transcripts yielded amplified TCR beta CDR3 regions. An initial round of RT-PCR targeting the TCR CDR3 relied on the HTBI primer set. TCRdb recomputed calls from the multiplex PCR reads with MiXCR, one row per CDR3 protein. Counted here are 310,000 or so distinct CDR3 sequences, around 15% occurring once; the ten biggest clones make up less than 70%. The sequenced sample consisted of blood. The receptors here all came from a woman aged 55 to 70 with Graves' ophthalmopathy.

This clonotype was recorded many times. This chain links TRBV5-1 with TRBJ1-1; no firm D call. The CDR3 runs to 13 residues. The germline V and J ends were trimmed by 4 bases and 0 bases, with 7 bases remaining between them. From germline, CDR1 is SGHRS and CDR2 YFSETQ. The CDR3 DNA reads TGCGCCAGCAGCGTATTAATGAACACTGAAGCTTTCTTT. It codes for CASSVLMNTEAFF.

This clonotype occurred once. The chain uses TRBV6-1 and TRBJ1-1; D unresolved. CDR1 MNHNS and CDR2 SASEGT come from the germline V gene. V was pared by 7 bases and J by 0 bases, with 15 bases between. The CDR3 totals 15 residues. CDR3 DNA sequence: TGTGCCAGCAAAGCAGAGAGGCAGCTGAACACTGAAGCTTTCTTT. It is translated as CASKAERQLNTEAFF.

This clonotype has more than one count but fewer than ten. The CDR3 loop reads CASRSDASSYNSPLHF. CDR3 DNA: TGTGCCAGCAGGTCTGACGCGAGCTCCTATAATTCACCCCTCCACTTT. The chain employs TRBV6-1 and TRBJ1-6, with no clear D. Trimming cost V 6 bases and J 0 bases, with 12 bases left between them. The CDR3 extends over 16 amino acids. Germline V gene sequence: CDR1 MNHNS, CDR2 SASEGT.

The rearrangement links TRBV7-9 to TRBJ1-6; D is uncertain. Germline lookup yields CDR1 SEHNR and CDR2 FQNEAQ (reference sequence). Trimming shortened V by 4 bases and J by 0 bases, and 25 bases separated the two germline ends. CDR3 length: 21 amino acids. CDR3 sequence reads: CASSSRGVGSKISSYNSPLHF. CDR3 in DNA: TGTGCCAGCAGCTCCCGCGGCGTGGGCAGTAAAATAAGCTCCTATAATTCACCCCTCCACTTT.

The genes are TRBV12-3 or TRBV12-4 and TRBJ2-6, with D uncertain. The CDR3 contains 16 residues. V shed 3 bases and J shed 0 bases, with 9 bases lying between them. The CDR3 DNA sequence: TGTGCCAGCAGTTTCAACGCGCTCTCTGGGGCCAACGTCCTGACTTTC. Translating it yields CASSFNALSGANVLTF.

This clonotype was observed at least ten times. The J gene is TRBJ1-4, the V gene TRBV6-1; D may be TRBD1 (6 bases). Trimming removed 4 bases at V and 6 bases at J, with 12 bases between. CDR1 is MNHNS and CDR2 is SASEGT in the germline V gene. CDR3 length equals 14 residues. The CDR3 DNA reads TGTGCCAGCAGTGGGGGGGCGCGTTATGAAAAACTGTTTTTT. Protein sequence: CASSGGARYEKLFF.

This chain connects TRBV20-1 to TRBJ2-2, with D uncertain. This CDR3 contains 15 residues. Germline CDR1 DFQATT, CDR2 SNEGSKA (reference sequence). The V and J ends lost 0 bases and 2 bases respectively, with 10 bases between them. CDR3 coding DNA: TGCAGTGCTAGAGATTTGGGCACTAACACCGGGGAGCTGTTTTTT. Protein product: CSARDLGTNTGELFF.

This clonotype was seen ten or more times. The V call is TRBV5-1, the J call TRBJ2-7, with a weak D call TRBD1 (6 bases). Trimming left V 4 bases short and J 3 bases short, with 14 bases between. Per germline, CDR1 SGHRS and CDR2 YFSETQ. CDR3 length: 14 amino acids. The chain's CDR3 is CASSRPGQSYEQYF. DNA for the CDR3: TGCGCCAGCAGCCGACCCGGACAGAGCTACGAGCAGTACTTC.

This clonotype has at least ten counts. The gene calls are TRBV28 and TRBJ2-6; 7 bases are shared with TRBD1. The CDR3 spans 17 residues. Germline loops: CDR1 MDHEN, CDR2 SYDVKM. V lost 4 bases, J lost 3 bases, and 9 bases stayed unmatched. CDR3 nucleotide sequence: TGTGCCAGCAGTTCCCCGACAGGGCACTATGGGGCCAACGTCCTGACTTTC. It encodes CASSSPTGHYGANVLTF.

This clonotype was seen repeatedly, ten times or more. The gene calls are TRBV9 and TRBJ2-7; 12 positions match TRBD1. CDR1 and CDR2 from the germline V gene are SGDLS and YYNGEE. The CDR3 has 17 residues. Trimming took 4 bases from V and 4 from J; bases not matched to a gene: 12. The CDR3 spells CASSSGQGAMVSYEQYF. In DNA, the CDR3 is TGTGCCAGCAGCTCGGGACAGGGGGCGATGGTCTCGTACGAGCAGTACTTC.

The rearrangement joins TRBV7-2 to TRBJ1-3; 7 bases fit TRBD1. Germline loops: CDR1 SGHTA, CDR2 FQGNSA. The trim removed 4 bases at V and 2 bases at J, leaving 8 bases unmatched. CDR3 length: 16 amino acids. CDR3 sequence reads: CASSSFPGTAGNTIYF. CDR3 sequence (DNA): TGTGCCAGCAGCTCATTTCCCGGGACAGCTGGAAACACCATATATTTT.

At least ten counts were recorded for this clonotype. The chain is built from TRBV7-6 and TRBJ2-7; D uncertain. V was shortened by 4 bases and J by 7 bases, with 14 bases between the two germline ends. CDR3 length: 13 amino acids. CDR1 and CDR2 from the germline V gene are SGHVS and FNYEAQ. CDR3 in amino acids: CASSSRVLGEQYF. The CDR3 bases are TGTGCCAGCAGCTCCCGAGTGTTGGGGGAGCAGTACTTC.

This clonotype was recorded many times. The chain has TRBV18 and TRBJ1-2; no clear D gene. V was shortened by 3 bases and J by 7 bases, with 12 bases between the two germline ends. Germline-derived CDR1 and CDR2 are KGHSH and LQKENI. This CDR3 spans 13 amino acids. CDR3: CASSPEANGGYTF. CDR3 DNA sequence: TGTGCCAGCTCACCCGAAGCAAATGGTGGCTACACCTTC.

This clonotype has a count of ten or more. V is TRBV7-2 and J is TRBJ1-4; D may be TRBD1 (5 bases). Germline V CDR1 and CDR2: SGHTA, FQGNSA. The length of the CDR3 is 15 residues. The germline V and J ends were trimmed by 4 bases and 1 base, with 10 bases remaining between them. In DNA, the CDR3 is TGTGCCAGCAGCTCGCAGGGAGGAACTAATGAAAAACTGTTTTTT. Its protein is CASSSQGGTNEKLFF. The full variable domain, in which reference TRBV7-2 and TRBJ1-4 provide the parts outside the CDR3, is GAGVSQSPSNKVTEKGKDVELRCDPISGHTALYWYRQSLGQGLEFLIYFQGNSAPDKSGLPSDRFSAERTGGSVSTLTIQRTQQEDSAVYLCASSSQGGTNEKLFFGSGTQLSVL.